Listed below are T cell receptor beta chains from one sample, sequenced in a study of CD8+CD57+ T cells in acquired aplastic anemia. TCRdb recomputed calls from the reads with MiXCR, one row per CDR3 protein. Among 35,000 to 50,000 distinct CDR3 sequences listed, around 63% were seen once. Sequencing input: sorted CD4+, CD8+, or CD8+CD57+ T cells (not recorded which) from PBMCs. The origin of the receptors is a human donor in good health, serving as a control. Both conserved end residues are part of each CDR3. D genes are given only for firm matches. A row's size may be missing; if present it is once, few, many or a size class.

>TRBV19|TRBJ2-2|.|medium-sized|13
CASTLQNTGELFF
TGTGCCAGTACTTTACAGAACACCGGGGAGCTGTTTTTT
>TRBV2|TRBJ1-2|.|.|9
CASGDGYTF
TGTGCCAGCGGTGATGGCTACACCTTC
>TRBV2|TRBJ2-1|TRBD2|once|15
CASRYSGGAVGEQFF
TGTGCCAGCAGGTATAGCGGGGGGGCGGTCGGTGAGCAGTTCTTC
>TRBV7-9|TRBJ1-6|TRBD1|.|14
CASSTGQKNSPLHF
TGTGCCAGCAGCACGGGACAGAAAAATTCACCCCTCCACTTT
>TRBV29-1|TRBJ1-2|.|.|12
CSVDNRADGYTF
TGCAGCGTTGATAACAGGGCAGATGGCTACACCTTC
>TRBV4-3|TRBJ1-2|.|many|14
CASSRAGRERGYTF
TGCGCCAGCAGCCGAGCGGGCAGGGAACGTGGCTACACCTTC
>TRBV7-3|TRBJ1-1|.|.|15
CASSLGGGSQGEAFF
TGTGCCAGCAGTTTAGGGGGAGGTAGTCAGGGCGAAGCTTTCTTT
>TRBV20-1|TRBJ2-3|.|once|14
CSAVRGTGLDTQYF
TGCAGTGCTGTTCGGGGGACCGGGTTAGATACGCAGTATTTT
>TRBV19|TRBJ2-3|TRBD2|.|15
CASSEAGGPTDTQYF
TGTGCCAGTAGTGAAGCGGGGGGCCCCACAGATACGCAGTATTTT
>TRBV14|TRBJ2-5|.|.|14
CASSPVAAEETQYF
TGTGCCAGCAGCCCCGTAGCAGCGGAAGAGACCCAGTACTTC
>TRBV9|TRBJ2-3|.|medium-sized|12
CASSVAPDTQYF
TGTGCCAGCAGCGTAGCCCCAGATACGCAGTATTTT
>TRBV6-1|TRBJ1-2|TRBD1|.|13
CASSQVGTGGYTF
TGTGCCAGCAGTCAAGTAGGGACAGGGGGCTACACCTTC
>TRBV19|TRBJ1-2|TRBD1|.|16
CASSMRQGTILYGYTF
TGTGCCAGTAGTATGAGACAGGGGACTATCCTGTATGGCTACACCTTC
>TRBV20-1|TRBJ2-3|TRBD2|.|14
CSARSTSRTDTQYF
TGCAGTGCTAGATCGACTAGCCGGACAGATACGCAGTATTTT
>TRBV11-2|TRBJ2-3|TRBD2|few|15
CASSLTSGPTDTQYF
TGTGCCAGCAGCCTGACTAGCGGCCCCACAGATACGCAGTATTTT
>TRBV4-1|TRBJ1-2|.|.|15
CASSQVTARTYGYTF
TGCGCCAGCAGCCAAGTCACAGCCAGAACCTATGGCTACACCTTC
>TRBV10-2|TRBJ2-7|TRBD2|.|15
CASSDLAGVSYEQYF
TGCGCCAGCAGTGACCTAGCGGGGGTCTCCTACGAGCAGTACTTC
>TRBV5-6|TRBJ1-1|.|.|14
CASSFWLLNTEAFF
TGTGCCAGCAGTTTTTGGCTCCTGAACACTGAAGCTTTCTTT
>TRBV7-9|TRBJ2-5|.|.|16
CASIKGGTGSQETQYF
TGTGCCAGCATTAAGGGGGGGACAGGTTCCCAAGAGACCCAGTACTTC
>TRBV10-3|TRBJ2-1|TRBD1|.|15
CAISEPGAGGYEQFF
TGTGCCATCAGTGAGCCCGGGGCAGGGGGCTATGAGCAGTTCTTC
>TRBV19|TRBJ2-3|TRBD2|.|15
CASRTWGGSTDTQYF
TGTGCCAGTAGGACCTGGGGGGGGAGCACAGATACGCAGTATTTT
>TRBV20-1|TRBJ1-1|.|.|13
CSAGTVEGTEAFF
TGCAGTGCTGGGACTGTGGAGGGCACTGAAGCTTTCTTT
>TRBV7-7|TRBJ2-7|.|.|13
CASSLAPTYEQYF
TGTGCCAGCAGCTTAGCGCCAACCTACGAGCAGTACTTC
>TRBV7-8|TRBJ2-7|.|.|11
CATSDTYEQYF
TGTGCCACCAGCGACACCTACGAGCAGTACTTC
>TRBV19|TRBJ1-6|TRBD1|.|14
CASSILDRGSPLHF
TGTGCCAGTAGTATCTTGGACAGGGGTTCACCCCTCCACTTT
>TRBV10-3|TRBJ2-5|.|few|15
CAISESSYRGETQYF
TGTGCCATCAGTGAGTCGTCGTATCGGGGGGAGACCCAGTACTTC
>TRBV2|TRBJ2-5|.|medium-sized|15
CASSEALGKKETQYF
TGTGCCAGCAGTGAAGCGCTTGGCAAGAAAGAGACCCAGTACTTC
>TRBV10-1|TRBJ2-5|TRBD1|medium-sized|18
CASTTEADGTGGRKTQYF
TGCGCCAGCACCACGGAGGCAGACGGGACAGGGGGCAGGAAGACCCAGTACTTC
>TRBV15|TRBJ2-5|.|many|14
CATSRGSSQETQYF
TGTGCCACCAGCAGGGGCTCCAGCCAAGAGACCCAGTACTTC